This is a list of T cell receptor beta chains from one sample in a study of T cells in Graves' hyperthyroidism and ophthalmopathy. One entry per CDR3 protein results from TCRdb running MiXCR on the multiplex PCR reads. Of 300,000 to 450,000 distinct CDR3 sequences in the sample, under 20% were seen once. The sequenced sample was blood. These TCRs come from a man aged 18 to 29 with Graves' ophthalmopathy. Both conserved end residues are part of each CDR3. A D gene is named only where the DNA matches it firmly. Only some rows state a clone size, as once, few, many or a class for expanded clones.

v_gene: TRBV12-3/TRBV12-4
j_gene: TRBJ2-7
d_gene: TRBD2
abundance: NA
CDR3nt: TGTGCCAGCAGTTCCGGACTAGCGGGTCCCTCCTACGAGCAGTACTTC
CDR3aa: CASSSGLAGPSYEQYF

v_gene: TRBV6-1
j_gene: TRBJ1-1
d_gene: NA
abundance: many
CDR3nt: TGTGCCAGCAGTTATTTTCCAGGGGACAACGGCACTGAAGCTTTCTTT
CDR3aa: CASSYFPGDNGTEAFF

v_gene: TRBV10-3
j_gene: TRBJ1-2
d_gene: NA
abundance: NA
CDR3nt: TGTGCCATCAGTGAAGGGGGACTCTACTATGGCTACACCTTC
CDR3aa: CAISEGGLYYGYTF

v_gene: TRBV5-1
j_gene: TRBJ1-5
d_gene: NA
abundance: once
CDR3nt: TGCGCCAGCAGCTTGGGACTGGGGCCTGGCAATCAGCCCCAGCATTTT
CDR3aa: CASSLGLGPGNQPQHF

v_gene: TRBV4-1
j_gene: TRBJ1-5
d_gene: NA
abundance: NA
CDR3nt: TGCGCCAGCAGCCAAGGATCGGGGGGCAATCAGCCCCAGCATTTT
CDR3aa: CASSQGSGGNQPQHF

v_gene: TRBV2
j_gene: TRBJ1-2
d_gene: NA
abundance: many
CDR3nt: TGTGCCAGCAGTGAAGAGTCAGGGGCAGTTCATGGCTACACCTTC
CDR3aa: CASSEESGAVHGYTF

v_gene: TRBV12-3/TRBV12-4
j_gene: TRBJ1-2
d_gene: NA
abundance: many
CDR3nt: TGTGCCAGCAGCTCGGAAAGATTCTATGGCTACACCTTC
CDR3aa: CASSSERFYGYTF

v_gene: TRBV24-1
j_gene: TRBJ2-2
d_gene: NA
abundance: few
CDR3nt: TGTGCCACCCTCCCGCAGGGGGAGCTGTTTTTT
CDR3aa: CATLPQGELFF

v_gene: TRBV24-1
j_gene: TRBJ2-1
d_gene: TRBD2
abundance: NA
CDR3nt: TGTGCCACCAGTGAACAGCGGGGCTCCTACAATGAGCAGTTCTTC
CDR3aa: CATSEQRGSYNEQFF

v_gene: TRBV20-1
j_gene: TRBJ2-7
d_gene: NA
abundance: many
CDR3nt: TGCAGTGCTACCCGCCGCGCGGGGGCCACCTACGAGCAGTACTTC
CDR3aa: CSATRRAGATYEQYF

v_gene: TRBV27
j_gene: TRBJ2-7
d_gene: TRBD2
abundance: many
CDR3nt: TGTGCCAGCAGTTCGGGGCGGGGGGGAAGCTACGAGCAGTACTTC
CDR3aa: CASSSGRGGSYEQYF

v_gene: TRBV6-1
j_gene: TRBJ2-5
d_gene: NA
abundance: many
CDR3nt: TGTGCCAGCTCCAACCTCCCTGGGGAGACCCAGTACTTC
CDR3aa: CASSNLPGETQYF

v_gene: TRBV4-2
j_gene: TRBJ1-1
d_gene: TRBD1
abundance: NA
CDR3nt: TGTGCCAGCAGCCAACCGGACAGGGATTCCCCTGAAGCTTTCTTT
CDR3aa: CASSQPDRDSPEAFF

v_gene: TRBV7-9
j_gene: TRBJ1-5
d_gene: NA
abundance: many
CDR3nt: TGTGCCAGCAGCCCACTAGGCGATAGCAATCAGCCCCAGCATTTT
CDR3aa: CASSPLGDSNQPQHF

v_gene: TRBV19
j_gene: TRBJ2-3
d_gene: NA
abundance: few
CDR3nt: TGTGCCAGTAGCCCCCGGATAGCTTCGTCAGATACGCAGTATTTT
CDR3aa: CASSPRIASSDTQYF

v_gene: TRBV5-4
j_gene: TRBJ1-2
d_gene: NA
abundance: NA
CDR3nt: TGTGCCAGCAGCTTGGCCGAGGAGAGGAGGTATGGCTACACCTTC
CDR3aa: CASSLAEERRYGYTF

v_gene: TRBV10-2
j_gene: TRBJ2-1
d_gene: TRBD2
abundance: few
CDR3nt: TGCGCCAGCAGGCCCCTGACTAGCGGGGGACCCAATGAGCAGTTCTTC
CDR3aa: CASRPLTSGGPNEQFF

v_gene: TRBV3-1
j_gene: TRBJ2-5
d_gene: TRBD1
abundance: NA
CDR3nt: TGTGCCAGCAGCCCGCCGACAGGGGAGGATATCGGGGAGACCCAGTACTTC
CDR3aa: CASSPPTGEDIGETQYF

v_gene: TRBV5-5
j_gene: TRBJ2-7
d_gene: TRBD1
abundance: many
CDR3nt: TGTGCCAGCAGCCGGGTCCAGGGGGTGGACGAGCAGTACTTC
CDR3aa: CASSRVQGVDEQYF

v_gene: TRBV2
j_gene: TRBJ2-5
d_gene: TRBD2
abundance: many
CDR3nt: TGTGCCAGCATGCGGACTAGCGGGGGACTCCAAGAGACCCAGTACTTC
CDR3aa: CASMRTSGGLQETQYF

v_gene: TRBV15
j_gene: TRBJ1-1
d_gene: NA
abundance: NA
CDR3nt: TGTGCCACCAGCAGGAACACAGGGTTCGCTGAAGCTTTCTTT
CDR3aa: CATSRNTGFAEAFF

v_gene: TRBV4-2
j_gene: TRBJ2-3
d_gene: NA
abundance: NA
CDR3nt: TGTGCCAGCAGCCCATACGGGACTAGCACAGATACGCAGTATTTT
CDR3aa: CASSPYGTSTDTQYF

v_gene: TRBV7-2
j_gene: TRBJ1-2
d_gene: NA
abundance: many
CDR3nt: TGTGCCAGCAGCTTAGTTGGCTACACCTTC
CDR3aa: CASSLVGYTF

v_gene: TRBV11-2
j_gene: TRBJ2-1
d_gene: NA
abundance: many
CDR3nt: TGTGCCAGCAGCCACCCCCGACTTGAGCAGTTCTTC
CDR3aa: CASSHPRLEQFF

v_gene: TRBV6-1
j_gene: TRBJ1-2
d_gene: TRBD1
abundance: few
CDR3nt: TGTGCCAGCAGACGGGGACAGTACTATGGCTACACCTTC
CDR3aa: CASRRGQYYGYTF

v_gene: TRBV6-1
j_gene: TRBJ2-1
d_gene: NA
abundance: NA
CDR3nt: TGTGCCAGCAGTCAACCTCCCGGACTTCGGAAAGAGTTCTTC
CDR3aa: CASSQPPGLRKEFF

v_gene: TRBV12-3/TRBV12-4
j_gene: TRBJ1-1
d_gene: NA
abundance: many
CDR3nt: TGTGCCAGCAGCCCCTCTCTGACCGTAGGAGCTTTCTTT
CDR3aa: CASSPSLTVGAFF

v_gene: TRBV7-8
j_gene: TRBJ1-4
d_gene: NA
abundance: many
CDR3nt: TGTGCCAGCAGCAACTCAGGGGCAGCTAATGAAAAACTGTTTTTT
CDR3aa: CASSNSGAANEKLFF

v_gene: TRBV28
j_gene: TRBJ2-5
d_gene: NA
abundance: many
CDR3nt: TGTGCCAGCAGCCTACGACAGCCCCAAGAGACCCAGTACTTC
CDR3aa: CASSLRQPQETQYF

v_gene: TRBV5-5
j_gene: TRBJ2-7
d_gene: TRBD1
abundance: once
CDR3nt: TGTGCCAGCAGTTGGGGACAGGGGACGGACGAGCAGTACTTC
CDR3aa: CASSWGQGTDEQYF

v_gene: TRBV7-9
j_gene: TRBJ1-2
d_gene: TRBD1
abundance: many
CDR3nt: TGTGCCAGCAGCTTAAGGGGACAGGGGGCTTACCATGGCTACACCTTC
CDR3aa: CASSLRGQGAYHGYTF

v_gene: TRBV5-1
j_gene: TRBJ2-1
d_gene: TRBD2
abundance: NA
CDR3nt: TGCGCCAGCAGCCCCGGGAGCGGGGGGGCCTATGAGCAGTTCTTC
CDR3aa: CASSPGSGGAYEQFF

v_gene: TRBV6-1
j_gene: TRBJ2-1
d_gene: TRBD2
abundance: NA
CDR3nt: TGTGCCAGCAGTTCAGCGGGGGGAGCGGATGAGCAGTTCTTC
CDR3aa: CASSSAGGADEQFF